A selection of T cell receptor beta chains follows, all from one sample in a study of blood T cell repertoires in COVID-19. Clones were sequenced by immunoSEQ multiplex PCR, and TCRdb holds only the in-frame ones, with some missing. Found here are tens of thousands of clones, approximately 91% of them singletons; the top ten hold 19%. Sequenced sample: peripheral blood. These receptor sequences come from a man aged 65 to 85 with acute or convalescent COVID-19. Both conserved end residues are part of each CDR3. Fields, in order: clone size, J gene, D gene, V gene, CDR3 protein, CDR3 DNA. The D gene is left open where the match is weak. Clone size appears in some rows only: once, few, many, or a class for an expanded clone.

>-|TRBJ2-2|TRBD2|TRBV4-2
CASSQDDGGRSAGELFF
TGTGCCAGCAGCCAAGACGACGGCGGGAGATCTGCCGGGGAGCTGTTTTTT
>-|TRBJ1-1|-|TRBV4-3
CASRLIQGVDGEAFF
TGCGCCAGCAGACTAATACAGGGAGTGGACGGTGAAGCTTTCTTT
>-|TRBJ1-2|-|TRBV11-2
CASSTSPGSHTF
TGTGCCAGCAGCACCTCCCCAGGCTCTCACACCTTC
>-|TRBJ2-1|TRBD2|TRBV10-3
CAISGMGLAGGGDEQFF
TGTGCCATCAGTGGGATGGGACTAGCGGGAGGAGGGGATGAGCAGTTCTTC
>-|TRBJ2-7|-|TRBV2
CASRNTGSSYEQYF
TGTGCCAGCAGAAATACAGGGAGCTCCTACGAGCAGTACTTC
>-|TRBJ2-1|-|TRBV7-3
CASSLLQGSGAQFF
TGTGCCAGCAGCTTATTACAGGGATCAGGGGCGCAGTTCTTC
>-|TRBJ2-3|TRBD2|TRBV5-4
CASSSGTSGTNTDTQYF
TGTGCCAGCAGCTCCGGGACTAGCGGGACAAACACAGATACGCAGTATTTT
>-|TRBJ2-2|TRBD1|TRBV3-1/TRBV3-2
CASSPGQETGELFF
TGTGCCAGCAGCCCGGGACAGGAAACCGGGGAGCTGTTTTTT
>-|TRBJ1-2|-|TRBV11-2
CASSLGGYGYTF
TGTGCCAGCAGCTTAGGAGGCTATGGCTACACCTTC
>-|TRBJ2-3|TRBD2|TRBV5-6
CASSPSGRTDTQYF
TGTGCCAGCAGTCCTAGCGGTCGCACAGATACGCAGTATTTT
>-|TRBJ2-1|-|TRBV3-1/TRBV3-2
CASSFAADPYNEQFF
TGTGCCAGCAGCTTCGCAGCGGATCCCTACAATGAGCAGTTCTTC
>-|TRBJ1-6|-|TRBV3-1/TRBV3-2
CASSRGQSWGLHF
TGTGCCAGCAGCCGAGGACAGTCATGGGGACTCCACTTT
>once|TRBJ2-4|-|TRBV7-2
CASSLAGGNIQYF
TGTGCCAGCAGCTTAGCGGGGGGAAACATTCAGTACTTC
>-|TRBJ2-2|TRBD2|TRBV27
CASSALGAGGGTGELFF
TGTGCCAGCAGTGCCTTAGGAGCGGGAGGAGGTACCGGGGAGCTGTTTTTT
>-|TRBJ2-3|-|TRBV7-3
CASSLAGLDTQYF
TGTGCCAGCAGCTTAGCAGGGCTGGATACGCAGTATTTT
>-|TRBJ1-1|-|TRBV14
CASSWGGNTEAFF
TGTGCCAGCAGCTGGGGGGGGAACACTGAAGCTTTCTTT
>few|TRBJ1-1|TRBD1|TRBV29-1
CSVGTGGTGEAFF
TGCAGCGTTGGGACAGGGGGCACGGGTGAAGCTTTCTTT
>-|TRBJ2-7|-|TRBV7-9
CASSGANYEQYF
TGTGCCAGCAGCGGGGCCAACTACGAGCAGTACTTC
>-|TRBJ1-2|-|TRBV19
CASSTTALYGYTF
TGTGCCAGTAGTACGACAGCCCTCTATGGCTACACCTTC
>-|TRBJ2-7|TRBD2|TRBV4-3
CASSEGLALTYEQYF
TGCGCCAGCAGCGAGGGACTAGCGTTGACCTACGAGCAGTACTTC
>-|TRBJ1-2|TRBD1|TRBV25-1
CASQALDREDGYTF
TGTGCCAGCCAAGCCCTGGACAGGGAGGATGGCTACACCTTC
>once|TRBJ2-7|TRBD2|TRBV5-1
CASRLSSSGASYEQYF
TGCGCCAGCAGATTATCCTCTAGCGGTGCCTCGTACGAGCAGTACTTC
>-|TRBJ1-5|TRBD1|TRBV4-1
CASSQDGRGQGIQPQHF
TGCGCCAGCAGCCAAGACGGTCGGGGACAGGGGATTCAGCCCCAGCATTTT
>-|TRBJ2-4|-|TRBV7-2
CASSLGPGLNIQYF
TGTGCCAGCAGCTTAGGTCCAGGGTTAAACATTCAGTACTTC
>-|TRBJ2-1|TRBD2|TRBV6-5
CASRGSGLLNNEQFF
TGTGCCAGCAGAGGATCGGGACTACTGAACAATGAGCAGTTCTTC
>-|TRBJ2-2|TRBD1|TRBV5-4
CASSWGQMNTGELFF
TGTGCCAGCAGCTGGGGACAGATGAACACCGGGGAGCTGTTTTTT
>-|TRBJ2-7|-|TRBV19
CASSIAGSSYEQYF
TGTGCCAGTAGTATTGCCGGGAGCTCCTACGAGCAGTACTTC